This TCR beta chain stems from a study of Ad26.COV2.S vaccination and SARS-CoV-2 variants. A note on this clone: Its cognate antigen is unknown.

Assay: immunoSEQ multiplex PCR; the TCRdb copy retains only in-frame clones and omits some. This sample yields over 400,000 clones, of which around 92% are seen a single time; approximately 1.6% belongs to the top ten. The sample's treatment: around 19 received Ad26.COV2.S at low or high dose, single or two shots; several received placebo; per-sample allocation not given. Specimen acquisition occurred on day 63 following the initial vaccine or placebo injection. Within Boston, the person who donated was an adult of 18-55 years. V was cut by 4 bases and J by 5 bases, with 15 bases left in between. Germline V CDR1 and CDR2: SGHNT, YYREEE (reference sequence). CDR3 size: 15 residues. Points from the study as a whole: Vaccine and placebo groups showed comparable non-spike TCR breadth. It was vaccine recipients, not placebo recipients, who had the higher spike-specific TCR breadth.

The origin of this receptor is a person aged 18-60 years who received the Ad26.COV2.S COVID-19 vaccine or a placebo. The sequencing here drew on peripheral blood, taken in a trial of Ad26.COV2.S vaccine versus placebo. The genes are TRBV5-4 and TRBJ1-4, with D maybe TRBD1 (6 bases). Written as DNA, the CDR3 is TGTGCCAGCAGCCCAGGGGCGGGGGGGAATGAAAAACTGTTTTTT. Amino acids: CASSPGAGGNEKLFF.